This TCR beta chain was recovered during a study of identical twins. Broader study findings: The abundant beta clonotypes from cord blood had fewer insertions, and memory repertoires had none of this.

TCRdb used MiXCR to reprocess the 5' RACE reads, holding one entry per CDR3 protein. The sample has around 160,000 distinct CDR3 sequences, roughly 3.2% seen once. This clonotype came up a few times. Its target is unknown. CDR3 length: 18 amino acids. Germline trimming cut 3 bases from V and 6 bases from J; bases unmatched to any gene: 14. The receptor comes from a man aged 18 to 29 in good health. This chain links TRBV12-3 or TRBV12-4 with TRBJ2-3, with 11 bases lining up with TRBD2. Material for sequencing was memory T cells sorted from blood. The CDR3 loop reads CASSFPILGLAVGDTQYF. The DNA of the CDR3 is TGTGCCAGCAGTTTCCCCATTCTGGGACTAGCGGTGGGGGATACGCAGTATTTT.